This T cell receptor (beta chain) was documented in a study of beta chain features in type 1 diabetes. The CDR3 is 17 residues long. Germline CDR1 MNHEY, CDR2 SMNVEV (reference sequence). V shed 1 base and J 3 bases; nucleotides not matched to a gene: 9. Sorted CD4+ subsets: naive, central memory, regulatory, stem cell-like memory (CD45RO/CCR7/CD25/CD127/CD95/CD27 panel). This clone has more than one count but fewer than ten. Of the isolated RNA, all was reverse transcribed, and so the sequenced material was expressed TCRB transcripts. Using immunoSEQ multiplex PCR, the repertoire was profiled, and TCRdb retains in-frame clones only, with some absent. The sample shows 600,000 to 650,000 clones, about 16% of them seen only once.

This TCR came from a man between 18 and 35 years old in good health. The gene calls are TRBV27 and TRBJ2-7, with 10 bases lining up with TRBD1. The material sequenced was naive CD4+ T cells from blood. The CDR3 region has the DNA TGTGCCAGCAGTTTATACCCCTCCCGGACAGGGGGCTACGAGCAGTACTTC. This encodes CASSLYPSRTGGYEQYF.